The 25 T cell receptor beta chains presented below share a single source sample, sequenced in a study of blood T cell repertoires in COVID-19. Libraries were prepared by immunoSEQ multiplex PCR; TCRdb keeps only in-frame clonotypes and omits some of them. The profile shows 65,000 to 100,000 clones, almost 90% of them singletons. Sequenced material: peripheral blood. The receptors stem from a woman older than 75 with acute or convalescent COVID-19.

The rearrangement links TRBV19 to TRBJ2-3, with unresolved D. V was clipped by 5 bases and J by 1 base, with 7 bases between them. This CDR3 is built from 13 residues. Germline-derived CDR1 and CDR2 are LNHDA and SQIVND (reference sequence). CDR3 residues: CASSAVRTDTQYF. CDR3 coding DNA: TGTGCCAGTAGTGCGGTTCGCACAGATACGCAGTATTTT.

The V call is TRBV3-1 (or the pseudogene TRBV3-2), the J call TRBJ1-1; 9 nucleotides line up with TRBD1. CDR3 size: 14 residues. Germline assignment: CDR1 LGHDT and CDR2 YNNKEL (reference sequence). V shed 5 bases, J shed 6 bases, and the junction held 7 bases outside the gene matches. The DNA for the CDR3 is TGTGCCAGCAGCAACCGGGACAGGGCTTCTGAAGCTTTCTTT. Protein product: CASSNRDRASEAFF.

The chain couples TRBV19 to TRBJ2-3, with TRBD2 as a possible D gene (5 bases). Trimming took off 0 bases at V and 3 bases at J, with 16 bases between the two ends. The length of the CDR3 is 17 residues. Germline CDR1 and CDR2: LNHDA and SQIVND (reference sequence). The CDR3 sequence: CASSIEPGSPGTDTQYF. CDR3 nucleotide sequence: TGTGCCAGTAGTATAGAACCGGGATCTCCGGGGACAGATACGCAGTATTTT.

The chain recombines TRBV7-2 with TRBJ1-1; the D is unclear. The CDR3 runs 16 residues. From germline, CDR1 is SGHTA and CDR2 FQGNSA. Trimming pared 4 bases from V and 1 base from J, leaving 16 bases between. This CDR3 is CASSSGRVSENTEAFF. The CDR3 DNA follows: TGTGCCAGCAGCTCGGGTAGAGTTTCAGAGAACACTGAAGCTTTCTTT. Full variable domain (outside the CDR3, taken from reference TRBV7-2 and TRBJ1-1): GAGVSQSPSNKVTEKGKDVELRCDPISGHTALYWYRQSLGQGLEFLIYFQGNSAPDKSGLPSDRFSAERTGGSVSTLTIQRTQQEDSAVYLCASSSGRVSENTEAFFGQGTRLTVV.

This clone was observed a handful of times. The gene calls are TRBV5-1 and TRBJ1-1; the D gene is possibly TRBD1 (6 bases). Per the germline V gene, CDR1 is SGHRS and CDR2 is YFSETQ. This CDR3 has 13 amino acids. V was cut by 6 bases and J by 1 base, with 10 bases left in between. The CDR3 sequence: CASTRDTNTEAFF. CDR3 DNA sequence: TGCGCCAGCACCCGGGACACGAACACTGAAGCTTTCTTT.

As for this clone: The CDR3 carries no conserved terminal phenylalanine or tryptophan, so it likely arises from a read error. The DNA is left out, because the CDR3 cannot be placed on it with certainty; the CDR3 is given as TCRdb lists it. The chain employs TRBV20-1 and TRBJ2-7; TRBD1, the D gene given by the table, was not confirmed from the DNA. CDR1 and CDR2 from the germline V gene are DFQATT and SNEGSKA (reference sequence). The CDR3 is 11 amino acids in total, end residues counted. The CDR3 loop is CSARVGTRKVL.

Here the CDR3 reads CATSGGVGNEQFF. The CDR3 bases are TGTGCCACCAGCGGTGGAGTGGGCAATGAGCAGTTCTTC. The chain combines TRBV24-1 with TRBJ2-1, with D unresolved. CDR1 and CDR2 from the germline V gene are KGHDR and SFDVKD. V lost 7 bases and J 6 bases, leaving 12 bases between the germline ends. This CDR3 region has 13 residues.

This chain joins TRBV19 and TRBJ2-1; 12 bases are shared with TRBD2. V dropped 8 bases and J dropped 4; count of bases not matched to a gene: 9. The V gene's germline CDR1 is LNHDA and CDR2 SQIVND (reference sequence). The CDR3 runs 16 residues. CDR3 amino acids: CASALAGGGNYNEQFF. CDR3 in DNA: TGTGCCAGTGCTCTAGCGGGGGGGGGCAATTACAATGAGCAGTTCTTC.

This chain joins TRBV5-1 and TRBJ2-2, with 7 bases identical to TRBD1. Trimming cost V 0 bases and J 6 bases; bases outside gene matches: 5. CDR1 is SGHRS, CDR2 YFSETQ, per germline. The CDR3 length is 15 residues. The CDR3 bases are TGCGCCAGCAGCTTGGCTCTTACAGGGGCCGGGGAGCTGTTTTTT. It specifies CASSLALTGAGELFF.

The chain couples TRBV2 to TRBJ1-2; 9 nucleotides line up with TRBD1. This CDR3 is 14 amino acids long. Per germline, CDR1 SNHLY and CDR2 FYNNEI. J lost 8 bases, V lost 8 bases, and 12 bases had no gene match. CDR3 protein: CASAPGQGSQGYTF. In DNA, the CDR3 is TGTGCCAGCGCCCCGGGACAGGGTTCTCAAGGCTACACCTTC.

This clone has a handful of counts. Written as DNA, the CDR3 is TGTGCCAGCAGACTCGGGGGGGCTGGGTACGAGCAGTACTTC. It encodes CASRLGGAGYEQYF. The chain employs TRBV6-5 and TRBJ2-7; 8 nucleotides agree with TRBD2. The V gene's germline CDR1 is MNHEY and CDR2 SVGAGI. V shed 6 bases, J shed 4 bases, and the junction held 8 bases outside the gene matches. The CDR3 is 14 residues long.

The V call is TRBV7-9, the J call TRBJ2-5, with D maybe TRBD1 (6 bases). Trimming left V 4 bases short and J 1 base short, with 13 bases between. The CDR3 is 15 residues long. CDR1 and CDR2 from the germline V gene are SEHNR and FQNEAQ (reference sequence). The CDR3 loop reads CASSSGTTVQETQYF. The CDR3 DNA reads TGTGCCAGCAGCTCAGGGACAACCGTCCAAGAGACCCAGTACTTC.

The V gene is TRBV5-1, the J gene TRBJ2-1; the D gene is possibly TRBD1 (7 bases). The V and J ends lost 6 bases and 9 bases respectively, with 19 bases between them. This CDR3 is built from 14 residues. Germline V lookup: CDR1 SGHRS, CDR2 YFSETQ. The CDR3 protein is CASTGGIISAEQFF. The CDR3 nucleotides are TGCGCCAGCACAGGGGGGATTATATCAGCTGAGCAGTTCTTC.

This chain connects TRBV19 to TRBJ2-5; D uncertain. The germline V and J ends were trimmed by 3 bases and 2 bases, with 13 bases remaining between them. The length of the CDR3 is 15 residues. CDR1 and CDR2 from the germline V gene are LNHDA and SQIVND (reference sequence). DNA of the CDR3: TGTGCCAGTAGTATCCGTGGGCCAGCTCAAGAGACCCAGTACTTC. Protein sequence: CASSIRGPAQETQYF.

The chain has TRBV14 and TRBJ1-1; D perhaps matches TRBD1 (5 bases). V lost 3 bases, J lost 11 bases, and 19 bases lay in between. The CDR3 has 14 amino acids. CDR1 is SGHDN, CDR2 FVKESK, per germline. The CDR3 DNA reads TGTGCCAGCAGCCAGACACAGGCATTGGTCCCGGCTTTCTTT. The encoded protein is CASSQTQALVPAFF.

The chain uses TRBV2 and TRBJ1-5; D unclear. The CDR3 consists of 12 residues. From germline, CDR1 is SNHLY and CDR2 FYNNEI. Trimming removed 2 bases from V and 6 bases from J, with 5 bases in between. The CDR3 sequence is CASSERVQPQHF. The CDR3 bases are TGTGCCAGCAGTGAAAGAGTTCAGCCCCAGCATTTT.

The chain has TRBV18 and TRBJ2-5, with 11 bases fitting TRBD2. The J segment lost 5 bases and the V segment lost 4 bases, leaving 9 bases of the junction unmatched. Germline values: CDR1 KGHSH, CDR2 LQKENI. The length of the CDR3 is 16 residues. The CDR3 nucleotides are TGTGCCAGCTCACGGAATAGCGGGGGGGCAATGGAGACCCAGTACTTC. Residues: CASSRNSGGAMETQYF.

The chain uses TRBV19 and TRBJ2-1; 9 bases are shared with TRBD1. CDR3 length: 16 residues. Germline values: CDR1 LNHDA, CDR2 SQIVND (reference sequence). V lost 2 bases, J lost 12 bases, and 14 bases stayed unmatched. The CDR3 protein is CASSITGGAGKLGQFF. The CDR3, as DNA: TGTGCCAGTAGTATAACAGGGGGCGCAGGCAAATTGGGGCAGTTCTTC.

V gene TRBV6-2 or TRBV6-3 combines with J gene TRBJ2-2, with TRBD1 matching 8 bases. Germline V lookup: CDR1 MNHEY, CDR2 SVGEGT. V dropped 4 bases and J dropped 5; count of bases not matched to a gene: 6. The CDR3 loop spans 15 amino acids. Written as DNA, the CDR3 is TGTGCCAGCAGTTTCGGACAGGGTTTGACCGGGGAGCTGTTTTTT. The encoded protein is CASSFGQGLTGELFF.

This chain connects TRBV10-1 to TRBJ2-2; no definite D call. The CDR3 length is 14 residues. Looked up from germline, CDR1 is WNHNN and CDR2 is SYGVQD (reference sequence). V shed 1 base and J shed 2 bases, with 5 bases lying between them. CDR3 protein: CASSELQNTGELFF. DNA for the CDR3: TGCGCCAGCAGTGAGTTACAAAACACCGGGGAGCTGTTTTTT.

J is TRBJ2-1 and V is TRBV5-1; tentatively, D is TRBD1 (5 bases). The V and J ends lost 1 base and 6 bases respectively, with 8 bases between them. Germline V lookup: CDR1 SGHRS, CDR2 YFSETQ. The CDR3 covers 13 residues. The DNA for the CDR3 is TGCGCCAGCAGCTTGATAGGGGCCAATGAGCAGTTCTTC. It is translated as CASSLIGANEQFF. Filled out from reference TRBV5-1 and TRBJ2-1, the complete variable domain reads KAGVTQTPRYLIKTRGQQVTLSCSPISGHRSVSWYQQTPGQGLQFLFEYFSETQRNKGNFPGRFSGRQFSNSRSEMNVSTLELGDSALYLCASSLIGANEQFFGPGTRLTVL.

This clone was counted only a few times. This chain connects TRBV30 to TRBJ2-2; 8 bases align to TRBD2. Germline V gene lookup returns CDR1 GTSNPN and CDR2 SVGIG (reference sequence). The CDR3 extends over 15 amino acids. Trimming at V came to 2 bases and at J to 7 bases, leaving 9 bases not matched to a gene. CDR3 in amino acids: CAWSSGLAVGGELFF. The CDR3 DNA follows: TGTGCCTGGAGTTCCGGACTAGCAGTGGGCGGGGAGCTGTTTTTT.

V is TRBV27 and J is TRBJ2-7; D perhaps matches TRBD2 (7 bases). Trimming removed 0 bases from V and 5 bases from J, with 14 bases in between. This CDR3 is built from 15 residues. Per the germline V gene, CDR1 is MNHEY and CDR2 is SMNVEV (reference sequence). CDR3 amino acids: CASSLSTGGRDEQYF. CDR3 DNA sequence: TGTGCCAGCAGTTTATCGACGGGGGGCAGAGACGAGCAGTACTTC.

This clone was seen once. The V call is TRBV18, the J call TRBJ2-7, with D perhaps matching TRBD2 (6 bases). V lost 1 base, J lost 5 bases, and 12 bases lay in between. The germline V gene has CDR1 KGHSH and CDR2 LQKENI. The length of the CDR3 is 14 residues. The DNA for the CDR3 is TGTGCCAGCTCACCACTAGCGGCCGGGGACGAGCAGTACTTC. Protein sequence: CASSPLAAGDEQYF.

The CDR3 is CASSLTENYGYTF. The CDR3, as DNA: TGTGCCAGCAGTTTGACAGAGAACTATGGCTACACCTTC. V is TRBV27 and J is TRBJ1-2; D is possibly TRBD1 (5 bases). CDR1 is MNHEY, CDR2 SMNVEV, per germline (reference sequence). The CDR3 contains 13 residues. With 3 bases removed from V and 2 bases from J, the gap between germline ends came to 7 bases.